Below are 7 T cell receptor beta chains sequenced from a single sample in a study of blood T cells in healthy people across ages. A J-beta primer mix and a sample-barcoded 5' primer were used in a second PCR of roughly 6 to 12 cycles. MiXCR, applied by TCRdb to the 5' RACE reads, yields one record per CDR3 protein. The table lists around 820,000 distinct CDR3 sequences, 20% to 25% of them singletons. The same sample was also studied in work on T cells of mothers and their children.

The source material was blood. The origin of the receptors is a boy younger than 18 in good health.

This clonotype was seen a few times. The chain recombines TRBV29-1 with TRBJ2-3, with 8 bases lining up with TRBD1. Germline V CDR1 and CDR2: SQVTM, ANQGSEA. The CDR3 contains 13 residues. The CDR3 DNA reads TGCAGTAGTACAGGGGGAACCACAGATACGCAGTATTTT. It translates to CSSTGGTTDTQYF.

V usage is TRBV7-2 and J usage is TRBJ2-5; 8 bases match TRBD1. Near its end, the DNA agrees better with TRBJ2-7, so the J call may be wrong. Germline-derived CDR1 and CDR2 are SGHTA and FQGNSA. This CDR3 spans 14 amino acids. The CDR3 protein is CASSIDGQGYEQYF. The CDR3 coding sequence is TGTGCCAGCAGCATAGACGGACAGGGCTACGAGCAGTACTTC.

This chain uses TRBV29-1 with TRBJ2-5, with D possibly matching TRBD1 (6 bases). The DNA end lines up better with TRBJ2-7; the J call may be wrong. There are 14 residues in the CDR3. CDR1 SQVTM and CDR2 ANQGSEA come from the germline V gene. The CDR3 nucleotides are TGCAGCGTTTCACCACAGGGTTCAGATTACGAGCAGTACTTC. It translates to CSVSPQGSDYEQYF.

V usage is TRBV11-3 and J usage is TRBJ2-3; 9 positions agree with TRBD1. CDR1 is SGHNT and CDR2 is YENEEA in the germline V gene. CDR3 length: 17 amino acids. Trimming at V came to 5 bases and at J to 4 bases, leaving 13 bases not matched to a gene. The CDR3 sequence is CASSPRYGTGYSDTQYF. The CDR3 DNA reads TGTGCCAGCAGCCCACGGTACGGGACAGGGTATTCAGATACGCAGTATTTT.

This chain connects TRBV29-1 to TRBJ2-7, with a possible D match to TRBD1 (6 bases). The ends were cut back, 6 bases at V and 3 bases at J, with 12 bases in the middle. This CDR3 comprises 12 residues. Germline V lookup: CDR1 SQVTM, CDR2 ANQGSEA. The CDR3 nucleotides read TGCAGCGTCGAGGACAGTAACTACGAGCAGTACTTC. Encoded protein: CSVEDSNYEQYF.

As concerns this clonotype: This may stem from a read error, because a much larger clone lies one nucleotide away. The chain combines TRBV7-9 with TRBJ2-5; tentative D call: TRBD2 (6 bases). Germline V CDR1 and CDR2: SEHNR, FQNEAQ (reference sequence). The CDR3 has 16 residues. The V end lost 1 base, the J end lost 1 base, and 13 bases lay between the germline ends. The CDR3 nucleotides read TGTGCCAGCAGCTTAGGTCCCCCGGGACTCCAAGAGACCCAGTACTTC. Encoded protein: CASSLGPPGLQETQYF.

The chain uses TRBV6-2 or TRBV6-3 and TRBJ2-5; D is unresolved. The CDR3 loop spans 15 amino acids. Germline CDR1 reads MNHEY; CDR2 reads SVGEGT. V was pared by 2 bases and J by 5 bases, with 15 bases between. The CDR3 loop is CASSYAASAPETQYF. The CDR3 nucleotides read TGTGCCAGCAGTTACGCGGCGTCCGCGCCGGAGACCCAGTACTTC.